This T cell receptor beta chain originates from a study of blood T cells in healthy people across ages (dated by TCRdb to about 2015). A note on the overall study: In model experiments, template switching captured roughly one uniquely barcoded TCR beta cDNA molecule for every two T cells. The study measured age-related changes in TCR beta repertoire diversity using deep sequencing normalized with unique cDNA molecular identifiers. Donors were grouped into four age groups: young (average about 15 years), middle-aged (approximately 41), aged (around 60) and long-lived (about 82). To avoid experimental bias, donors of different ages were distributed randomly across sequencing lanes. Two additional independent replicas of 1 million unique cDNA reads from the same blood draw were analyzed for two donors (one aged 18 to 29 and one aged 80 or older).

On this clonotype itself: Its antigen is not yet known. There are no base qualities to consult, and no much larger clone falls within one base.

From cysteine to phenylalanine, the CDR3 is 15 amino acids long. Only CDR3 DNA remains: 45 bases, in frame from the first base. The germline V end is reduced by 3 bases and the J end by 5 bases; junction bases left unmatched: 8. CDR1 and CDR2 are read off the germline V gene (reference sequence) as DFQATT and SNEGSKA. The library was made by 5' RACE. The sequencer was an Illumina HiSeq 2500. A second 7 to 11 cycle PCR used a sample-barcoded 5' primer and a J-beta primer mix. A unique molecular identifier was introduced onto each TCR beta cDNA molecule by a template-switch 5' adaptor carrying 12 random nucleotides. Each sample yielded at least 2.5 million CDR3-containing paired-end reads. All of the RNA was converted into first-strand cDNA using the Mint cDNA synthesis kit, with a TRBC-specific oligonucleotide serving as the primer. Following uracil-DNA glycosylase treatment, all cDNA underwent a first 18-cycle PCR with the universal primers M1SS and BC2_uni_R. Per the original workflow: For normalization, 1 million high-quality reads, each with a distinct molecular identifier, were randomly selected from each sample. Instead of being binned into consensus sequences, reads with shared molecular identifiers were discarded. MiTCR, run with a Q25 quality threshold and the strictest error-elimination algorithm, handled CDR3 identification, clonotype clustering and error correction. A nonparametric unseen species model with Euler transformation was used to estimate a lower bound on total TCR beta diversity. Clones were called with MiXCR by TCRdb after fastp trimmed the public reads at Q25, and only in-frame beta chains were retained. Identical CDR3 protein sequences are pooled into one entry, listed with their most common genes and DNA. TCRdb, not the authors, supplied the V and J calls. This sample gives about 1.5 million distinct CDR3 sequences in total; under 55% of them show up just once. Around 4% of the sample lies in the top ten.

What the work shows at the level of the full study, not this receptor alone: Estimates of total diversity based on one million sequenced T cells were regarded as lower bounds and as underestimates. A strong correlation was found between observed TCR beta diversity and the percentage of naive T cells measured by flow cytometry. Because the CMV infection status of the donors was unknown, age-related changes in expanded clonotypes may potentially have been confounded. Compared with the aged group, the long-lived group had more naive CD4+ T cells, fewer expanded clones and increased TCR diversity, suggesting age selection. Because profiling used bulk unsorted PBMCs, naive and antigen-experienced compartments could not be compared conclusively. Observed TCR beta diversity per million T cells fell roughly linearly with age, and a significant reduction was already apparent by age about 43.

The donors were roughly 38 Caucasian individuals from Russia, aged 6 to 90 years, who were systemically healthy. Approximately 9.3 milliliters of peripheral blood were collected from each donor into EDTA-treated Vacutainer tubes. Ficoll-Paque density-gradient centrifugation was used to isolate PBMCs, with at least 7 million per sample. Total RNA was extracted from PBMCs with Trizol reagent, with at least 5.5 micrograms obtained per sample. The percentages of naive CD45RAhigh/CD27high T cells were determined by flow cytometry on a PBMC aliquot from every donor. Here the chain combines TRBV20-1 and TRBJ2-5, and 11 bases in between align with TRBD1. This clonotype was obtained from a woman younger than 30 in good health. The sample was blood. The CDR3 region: CSASIGTGGFETQYF. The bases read TGCAGTGCTAGTATTGGGACAGGGGGTTTCGAGACCCAGTACTTC.